The source of this T cell receptor beta chain is a study of blood T cell repertoires in COVID-19. Looking at the study overall: Some COVID-19 samples were acute and others convalescent; all came from the United States, Italy and Spain. PBMCs, B-cell-depleted T cells, or T cells were the source of the cDNA or gDNA that made up the material.

Per the study methods: Amplified reference gene primers provided the basis for estimating nucleated cell counts. The assay was immunoSEQ multiplex PCR, and TCRdb's table has in-frame clones only and misses some. Clonal size and the V and J genes are those of that table, whereas D and trimming came from the DNA. The sample has 150,000 to 200,000 clones, roughly four fifths seen once. Seattle's enrolled individuals joined amid active infection and were then monitored longitudinally. Germline trimming cut 6 bases from V and 3 bases from J; bases unmatched to any gene: 10. Germline CDR1 and CDR2: MNHNY and SVGAGI (reference sequence). The CDR3 runs to 15 residues.

The sequenced sample consisted of peripheral blood. The TCR was taken from a woman in her 70s with COVID-19, enrolled during active disease. The V gene is TRBV6-6, the J gene TRBJ2-7, with TRBD2 identical over 8 bases. The CDR3 region is CASSPSGREDYEQYF. The CDR3 DNA is TGTGCCAGCAGCCCTTCAGGGCGGGAGGACTACGAGCAGTACTTC.